What follows describes a single T cell receptor beta chain. Its antigen is undetermined. The sample belongs to a study of T cell responses to AZD1222 COVID-19 vaccine. Overall study context: Researchers grouped second doses given at about 4 or about 12 weeks into one pool.

Using immunoSEQ multiplex PCR, the repertoire was profiled, and TCRdb retains in-frame clones only, with some absent. The sample holds about 85,000 clones, around nine tenths seen once. The CDR3 consists of 16 residues. V was cut by 0 bases and J by 0 bases, with 9 bases left in between. Germline V gene sequence: CDR1 SGHKS, CDR2 YYEKEE (reference sequence). Findings and caveats of the study: The donors showed a predominance of white British ancestry and of females, with possible underestimation of clonal diversity. The study found Spike-specific TCR breadth and depth rose after two AZD1222 doses. Repertoires were collected only later (after the peak T cell response had occurred).

The starting material was peripheral blood, obtained on day 0 of AZD1222 vaccination. The chain is built from TRBV5-5 and TRBJ2-2; D may be TRBD1 or TRBD2 (5 bases each). The clonotype originates from an adult in good health. CDR3 DNA sequence: TGTGCCAGCAGCTTGGAGGGGACCCCGAACACCGGGGAGCTGTTTTTT. It codes for CASSLEGTPNTGELFF.